This is a list of T cell receptor beta chains from one sample in a study of cytomegalovirus exposure and HLA in healthy donors. Here immunoSEQ multiplex PCR was the method, and the copy in TCRdb shows in-frame clones only, minus some. The repertoire holds roughly 190,000 clones, with 70% to 80% as singletons. The material sequenced was PBMCs. The receptor set was obtained from a woman in her forties or fifties in good health and CMV-seronegative. The CDR3 runs from the conserved cysteine through the conserved F or W. Fields, in order: D gene, V gene, clone size, J gene, CDR3 protein, CDR3 DNA. A D gene is named only where the DNA matches it firmly. Clone size is given for some rows only: seen once, a few or many times, or a class if the clone is expanded.

D: NA
V: TRBV28
size: NA
J: TRBJ1-1
CDR3: CASSLAGATEAFF
DNA: TGTGCCAGCAGTTTGGCGGGGGCCACTGAAGCTTTCTTT

D: NA
V: TRBV21-1
size: few
J: TRBJ2-7
CDR3: CASSKGGGWEGPYEQYF
DNA: TGTGCCAGCAGCAAAGGCGGCGGGTGGGAAGGCCCCTACGAGCAGTACTTC

D: TRBD2
V: TRBV27
size: once
J: TRBJ2-3
CDR3: CASSLWGGGSDTQYF
DNA: TGTGCCAGCAGTTTATGGGGGGGAGGGTCAGATACGCAGTATTTT

D: NA
V: TRBV28
size: NA
J: TRBJ1-4
CDR3: CASSSYNEKLFF
DNA: TGTGCCAGCAGTTCCTATAATGAAAAACTGTTTTTT

D: TRBD1
V: TRBV19
size: NA
J: TRBJ2-1
CDR3: CASSIVTGTGNNEQFF
DNA: TGTGCCAGTAGTATAGTAACCGGGACAGGGAACAATGAGCAGTTCTTC

D: NA
V: TRBV7-8
size: NA
J: TRBJ1-2
CDR3: CASSSGVGQLNYGYTF
DNA: TGTGCCAGCAGCTCGGGGGTCGGGCAGCTTAACTATGGCTACACCTTC

D: NA
V: TRBV9
size: NA
J: TRBJ2-3
CDR3: CASSVEAVGRGDTQYF
DNA: TGTGCCAGCAGCGTAGAAGCAGTAGGTCGGGGAGATACGCAGTATTTT

D: TRBD1
V: TRBV19
size: few
J: TRBJ2-3
CDR3: CASSIWGQGADTQYF
DNA: TGTGCCAGTAGTATCTGGGGACAGGGAGCAGATACGCAGTATTTT

D: NA
V: TRBV7-2
size: NA
J: TRBJ1-1
CDR3: CASSSGFNTEAFF
DNA: TGTGCCAGCAGCTCGGGTTTCAACACTGAAGCTTTCTTT

D: NA
V: TRBV28
size: few
J: TRBJ1-3
CDR3: CASKRRVGAGNTIYF
DNA: TGTGCCAGCAAGAGGAGGGTCGGAGCGGGAAACACCATATATTTT

D: NA
V: TRBV15
size: NA
J: TRBJ1-1
CDR3: CATSRDRGSGEAFF
DNA: TGTGCCACCAGCAGAGATCGGGGGTCGGGGGAAGCTTTCTTT

D: NA
V: TRBV5-6
size: NA
J: TRBJ1-6
CDR3: CASSLFSRNSPLHF
DNA: TGTGCCAGCAGCTTATTCTCCCGGAATTCACCCCTCCACTTT

D: TRBD2
V: TRBV9
size: NA
J: TRBJ2-1
CDR3: CASSPGTSGAYNEQFF
DNA: TGTGCCAGCAGCCCCGGGACTAGCGGGGCTTACAATGAGCAGTTCTTC

D: NA
V: TRBV5-1
size: NA
J: TRBJ1-1
CDR3: CASSHPWGVTEAFF
DNA: TGCGCCAGCAGTCACCCGTGGGGGGTCACTGAAGCTTTCTTT

D: NA
V: TRBV18
size: NA
J: TRBJ1-1
CDR3: CASSPWRNTEAFF
DNA: TGTGCCAGCTCACCTTGGAGGAACACTGAAGCTTTCTTT

D: NA
V: TRBV7-9
size: NA
J: TRBJ1-6
CDR3: CASSLAQGYNSPLHF
DNA: TGTGCCAGCAGCTTAGCACAGGGATATAATTCACCCCTCCACTTT

D: TRBD2
V: TRBV6-4
size: NA
J: TRBJ2-4
CDR3: CASSDGLAGGGGAKNIQYF
DNA: TGTGCCAGCAGTGACGGTCTAGCGGGAGGCGGGGGAGCCAAAAACATTCAGTACTTC

D: NA
V: TRBV18
size: NA
J: TRBJ1-3
CDR3: CASSPRSGGFSGNTIYF
DNA: TGTGCCAGCTCACCACGATCGGGGGGGTTCTCTGGAAACACCATATATTTT

D: NA
V: TRBV6-4
size: NA
J: TRBJ2-1
CDR3: CASSETPNPHNEQFF
DNA: TGTGCCAGCAGTGAGACTCCCAATCCCCACAATGAGCAGTTCTTC

D: TRBD1
V: TRBV14
size: once
J: TRBJ1-1
CDR3: CASSFWTGNTEAFF
DNA: TGTGCCAGCAGCTTTTGGACAGGGAACACTGAAGCTTTCTTT

D: TRBD2
V: TRBV18
size: NA
J: TRBJ2-2
CDR3: CASSPPRTSGVGELFF
DNA: TGTGCCAGCTCACCACCGAGGACTAGCGGGGTCGGGGAGCTGTTTTTT

D: TRBD1
V: TRBV28
size: NA
J: TRBJ2-7
CDR3: CATRTGATFGQYF
DNA: TGTGCCACCCGGACAGGAGCCACCTTCGGGCAGTACTTC

D: NA
V: TRBV4-1
size: NA
J: TRBJ1-5
CDR3: CASSQPAGTKTAQPQHF
DNA: TGCGCCAGCAGCCAACCTGCCGGGACAAAAACCGCTCAGCCCCAGCATTTT

D: TRBD2
V: TRBV5-1
size: NA
J: TRBJ2-2
CDR3: CASGTGGAGELFF
DNA: TGCGCCAGCGGGACTGGGGGGGCCGGGGAGCTGTTTTTT

D: TRBD1
V: TRBV9
size: NA
J: TRBJ2-7
CDR3: CASSPHSGQTYEQYF
DNA: TGTGCCAGCAGCCCCCACTCGGGACAGACCTACGAGCAGTACTTC

D: TRBD1
V: TRBV19
size: NA
J: TRBJ2-7
CDR3: CASTPTGTGSSYEQYF
DNA: TGTGCCAGTACTCCAACTGGGACAGGGAGTTCCTACGAGCAGTACTTC

D: TRBD1
V: TRBV4-3
size: NA
J: TRBJ1-5
CDR3: CASSSGTVGAQPQHF
DNA: TGCGCCAGCAGCTCCGGGACAGTGGGCGCTCAGCCCCAGCATTTT

D: TRBD1
V: TRBV6-6
size: NA
J: TRBJ1-6
CDR3: CASRGQGGSPLHF
DNA: TGTGCCAGCAGGGGACAGGGAGGGTCACCCCTCCACTTT

D: NA
V: TRBV4-1
size: few
J: TRBJ1-5
CDR3: CASSQDHLRGSVDNQPQHF
DNA: TGCGCCAGCAGCCAAGATCATCTGAGGGGGTCAGTGGACAATCAGCCCCAGCATTTT

D: NA
V: TRBV27
size: NA
J: TRBJ1-4
CDR3: CASGQGTEKLFF
DNA: TGTGCCAGCGGTCAGGGCACTGAAAAACTGTTTTTT

D: TRBD1
V: TRBV5-1
size: NA
J: TRBJ2-1
CDR3: CASSLGPPGTGYNEQFF
DNA: TGCGCCAGCAGCTTGGGACCGCCGGGGACAGGGTACAATGAGCAGTTCTTC

D: NA
V: TRBV7-9
size: NA
J: TRBJ1-5
CDR3: CASSSALLNQPQHF
DNA: TGTGCCAGCAGCTCAGCCCTTTTAAATCAGCCCCAGCATTTT

D: NA
V: TRBV11-2
size: NA
J: TRBJ2-7
CDR3: CASSSSPSTYEQYF
DNA: TGTGCCAGCAGCTCCTCTCCGAGTACCTACGAGCAGTACTTC

D: TRBD2
V: TRBV4-3
size: NA
J: TRBJ2-2
CDR3: CASSRGTSGSGELFF
DNA: TGCGCCAGCAGCCGAGGGACTAGCGGGAGTGGGGAGCTGTTTTTT

D: NA
V: TRBV10-3
size: NA
J: TRBJ1-1
CDR3: CATREGPPGGTEAFF
DNA: TGTGCCACCAGAGAAGGCCCTCCCGGGGGAACTGAAGCTTTCTTT

D: TRBD1
V: TRBV7-6
size: NA
J: TRBJ2-1
CDR3: CASSLGAARGFEEQFF
DNA: TGTGCCAGCAGCTTAGGGGCGGCCAGGGGGTTTGAGGAGCAGTTCTTC

D: TRBD2
V: TRBV5-4
size: once
J: TRBJ2-2
CDR3: CASSLGGLVDTGELFF
DNA: TGTGCCAGCAGCTTGGGGGGACTAGTAGACACCGGGGAGCTGTTTTTT

D: NA
V: TRBV5-6
size: NA
J: TRBJ1-2
CDR3: CASSLALLSYGYTF
DNA: TGTGCCAGCAGCTTGGCCCTGTTGTCCTATGGCTACACCTTC

D: NA
V: TRBV28
size: NA
J: TRBJ2-5
CDR3: CASSFQGSRETQYF
DNA: TGTGCCAGCAGTTTTCAGGGGTCCCGAGAGACCCAGTACTTC

D: TRBD1
V: TRBV27
size: NA
J: TRBJ2-7
CDR3: CASRQGAYYEQYF
DNA: TGTGCCAGCCGACAGGGAGCCTACTACGAGCAGTACTTC

D: NA
V: TRBV7-9
size: once
J: TRBJ2-5
CDR3: CASSFGGGETQYF
DNA: TGTGCCAGCAGCTTCGGCGGTGGTGAGACCCAGTACTTC

D: NA
V: TRBV19
size: few
J: TRBJ1-1
CDR3: CASSKTGLNTEAFF
DNA: TGTGCCAGTAGTAAAACAGGGTTGAACACTGAAGCTTTCTTT

D: NA
V: TRBV19
size: NA
J: TRBJ2-5
CDR3: CASSPLRARSETQYF
DNA: TGTGCCAGTAGTCCCTTGAGAGCGAGGAGCGAGACCCAGTACTTC

D: NA
V: TRBV7-9
size: few
J: TRBJ1-2
CDR3: CASSFPRVEGYTF
DNA: TGTGCCAGCAGCTTCCCGAGGGTTGAAGGCTACACCTTC

D: NA
V: TRBV14
size: NA
J: TRBJ2-7
CDR3: CASSPDSYSYEQYF
DNA: TGTGCCAGCAGCCCCGACAGTTACTCCTACGAGCAGTACTTC

D: TRBD1
V: TRBV5-1
size: NA
J: TRBJ2-2
CDR3: CASRTNTGATGELFF
DNA: TGCGCCAGCAGGACGAACACAGGGGCCACCGGGGAGCTGTTTTTT

D: NA
V: TRBV4-1
size: NA
J: TRBJ1-3
CDR3: CASSQDFGNSGNTIYF
DNA: TGCGCCAGCAGCCAAGATTTCGGGAACTCTGGAAACACCATATATTTT

D: NA
V: TRBV25-1
size: once
J: TRBJ2-3
CDR3: CASSESGSGPTDTQYF
DNA: TGTGCCAGCAGTGAATCGGGTAGCGGCCCCACAGATACGCAGTATTTT

D: NA
V: TRBV6-6
size: once
J: TRBJ2-1
CDR3: CASSSGRPGNEQFF
DNA: TGTGCCAGCAGTTCAGGCCGCCCCGGCAATGAGCAGTTCTTC

D: NA
V: TRBV6-1
size: NA
J: TRBJ1-2
CDR3: CASRPQGTYGYTF
DNA: TGTGCCAGCAGGCCGCAGGGGACGTATGGCTACACCTTC

D: NA
V: TRBV7-2
size: NA
J: TRBJ2-7
CDR3: CASSLGRGRVYEQYF
DNA: TGTGCCAGCAGCTTAGGGCGGGGGCGGGTCTACGAGCAGTACTTC

D: NA
V: TRBV15
size: NA
J: TRBJ2-5
CDR3: CATSRGGSRETQYF
DNA: TGTGCCACCAGCAGAGGTGGTAGCCGGGAGACCCAGTACTTC

D: NA
V: TRBV9
size: NA
J: TRBJ2-6
CDR3: CASSAQGGGANVLTF
DNA: TGTGCCAGCAGCGCCCAGGGTGGTGGGGCCAACGTCCTGACTTTC

D: NA
V: TRBV6-6
size: once
J: TRBJ1-5
CDR3: CASYGGGGANQPQHF
DNA: TGTGCCAGCTACGGAGGGGGAGGGGCCAATCAGCCCCAGCATTTT

D: NA
V: TRBV6-5
size: NA
J: TRBJ2-3
CDR3: CASSYRLFSSTDTQYF
DNA: TGTGCCAGCAGTTATAGACTTTTCTCTAGCACAGATACGCAGTATTTT